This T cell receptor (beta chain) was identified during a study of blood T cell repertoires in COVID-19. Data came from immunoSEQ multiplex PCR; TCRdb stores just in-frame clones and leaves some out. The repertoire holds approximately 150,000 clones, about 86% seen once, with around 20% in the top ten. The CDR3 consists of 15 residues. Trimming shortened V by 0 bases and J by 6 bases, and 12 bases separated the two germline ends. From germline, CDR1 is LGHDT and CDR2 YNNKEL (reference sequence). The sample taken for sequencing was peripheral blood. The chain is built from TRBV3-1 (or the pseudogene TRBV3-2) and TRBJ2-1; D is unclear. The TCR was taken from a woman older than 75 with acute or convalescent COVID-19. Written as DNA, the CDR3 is TGTGCCAGCAGCCAAGAATTCGTACTCGGCAATGAGCAGTTCTTC. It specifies CASSQEFVLGNEQFF.